These T cell receptor beta chains were read from a single sample in a study of T-cell memory formation after mild COVID-19. TCRdb processed the 5' RACE reads anew with MiXCR; each CDR3 protein has one entry. The data show 85,000 to 120,000 distinct CDR3 sequences, around 15% seen once. Sequenced sample: PBMCs or a T cell subset sorted from them (not recorded which). These receptors were obtained from an adult woman who had mild COVID-19 (a few samples of this study predate the infection). Cell type and time point are not known. Each CDR3 is given with its conserved first and last residue. The D gene is left open where the match is weak. Expanded clones are given a class, and other clones once, few, many or no size at all.

NA	TRBV7-9	TRBJ1-2	15	TRBD1	TGTGCCAGCAGCTTACGACAGGGTGAAGGTGGTGGCTACACCTTC	CASSLRQGEGGGYTF
NA	TRBV12-3/TRBV12-4	TRBJ2-7	11	TRBD2	TGTGCCAGCAGTCCCGGGGGGGAGCAGTACTTC	CASSPGGEQYF
NA	TRBV27	TRBJ2-7	16	TRBD1	TGTGCCAGCAGTTCGCCGGGACAGGGGTCCCCCTACGAGCAGTACTTC	CASSSPGQGSPYEQYF
NA	TRBV6-2/TRBV6-3	TRBJ2-1	18	TRBD2	TGTGCCAGCAGTTACGGTGGCGGGGGGGCATTCTCCTACAATGAGCAGTTCTTC	CASSYGGGGAFSYNEQFF
many	TRBV20-1	TRBJ2-1	15	NA	TGCAGTGCATTAGGGACCCAAAAGGGATACAATGAGCAGTTCTTC	CSALGTQKGYNEQFF
few	TRBV7-8	TRBJ2-1	12	NA	TGTGCCAGCAGCTTAGAGAGGGGCCGTTGGTTCTTC	CASSLERGRWFF
NA	TRBV15	TRBJ1-6	16	NA	TGTGCCACCAGCAGAGGACAGAGCGTTTATAATTCACCCCTCCACTTT	CATSRGQSVYNSPLHF
NA	TRBV25-1	TRBJ2-1	14	TRBD1	TGTACCAGCTCCGGGGGACAGGGTAACAATGAGCAGTTCTTC	CTSSGGQGNNEQFF
few	TRBV20-1	TRBJ2-7	11	TRBD2	TGCAGTGCTGAGCGGGACTACGAGCAGTACTTC	CSAERDYEQYF
few	TRBV7-8	TRBJ2-5	18	NA	TGTGCCAGCAGCTTTACCCACTACACGGCGGAGTACCAAGAGACCCAGTACTTC	CASSFTHYTAEYQETQYF
NA	TRBV2	TRBJ2-1	11	NA	TGTGCCAGCAGTGATAGGAACGAGCAGTTCTTC	CASSDRNEQFF
many	TRBV3-1	TRBJ1-5	16	NA	TGTGCCAGCAGCCAAGACTCTGGAACAGGCTATCAGCCCCAGCATTTT	CASSQDSGTGYQPQHF
NA	TRBV21-1	TRBJ2-1	13	NA	TGTGCCACACACCAGGGCGGGAGCAATGAGCAGTTCTTC	CATHQGGSNEQFF
few	TRBV12-3/TRBV12-4	TRBJ2-2	15	NA	TGTGCCAGCACCCGAGGTGCACTGAACACCGGGGAGCTGTTTTTT	CASTRGALNTGELFF
NA	TRBV3-1	TRBJ2-3	19	TRBD2	TGTGCCAGCAGCCAAGAGATCCTAGCGGGGGGGCTGAGCACAGATACGCAGTATTTT	CASSQEILAGGLSTDTQYF
NA	TRBV27	TRBJ2-3	17	TRBD2	TGTGCCAGCAGTCCCACGACTAGCCCGAGGCCACCAGATACGCAGTATTTT	CASSPTTSPRPPDTQYF
few	TRBV13	TRBJ2-3	17	TRBD1	TGTGCCAGCAGCTCTCACACCGGGACAGGGCATCCAGATACGCAGTATTTT	CASSSHTGTGHPDTQYF
NA	TRBV9	TRBJ2-7	16	TRBD1	TGTGCCAGCAGCGCTACCGGGACAGTGAGCTCCTACGAGCAGTACTTC	CASSATGTVSSYEQYF
few	TRBV5-1	TRBJ2-7	12	NA	TGCGCCAGCAGCATAGACCCACACGAGCAGTACTTC	CASSIDPHEQYF
NA	TRBV12-3/TRBV12-4	TRBJ2-2	12	NA	TGTGCCAGCAGTCTGATCCCCGGGGAGCTGTTTTTT	CASSLIPGELFF
NA	TRBV5-1	TRBJ1-5	14	TRBD1	TGCGCCAGCGGGACAGGGGATAGCAATCAGCCCCAGCATTTT	CASGTGDSNQPQHF
few	TRBV12-3/TRBV12-4	TRBJ2-1	15	TRBD1	TGTGCCAGCAGCCCCGAGCGAGGGGGCAGCAATGAGCAGTTCTTC	CASSPERGGSNEQFF
few	TRBV27	TRBJ2-3	12	NA	TGTGCCAGCAGTCCGCCAGGGGATACGCAGTATTTT	CASSPPGDTQYF
NA	TRBV9	TRBJ1-2	11	NA	TGTGCCAGCGGGTCTTCTTTTAGCTACACCTTC	CASGSSFSYTF
NA	TRBV4-1	TRBJ1-5	13	NA	TGCGCCAGCAGCCGGGCCAACGATCAGCCCCAGCATTTT	CASSRANDQPQHF
many	TRBV13	TRBJ2-5	13	NA	TGTGCCAGCAGCTTAGGAGGGCAAGAGACCCAGTACTTC	CASSLGGQETQYF
NA	TRBV5-1	TRBJ1-2	17	NA	TGCGCCAGCAGCTTGTTGCCCACCGCCGAGTCCGCAAATGGCTACACCTTC	CASSLLPTAESANGYTF
few	TRBV7-9	TRBJ2-1	13	NA	TGTGCCAGCAGCTCCCGAGACGGTAATGAGCAGTTCTTC	CASSSRDGNEQFF
NA	TRBV7-6	TRBJ2-3	17	NA	TGTGCCAGCAGCTTAAGTGGGAGCGGGCCAAGCACAGATACGCAGTATTTT	CASSLSGSGPSTDTQYF
NA	TRBV12-3/TRBV12-4	TRBJ1-1	14	NA	TGTGCCAGCAGGACGGTCGGTGTTGGCACTGAAGCTTTCTTT	CASRTVGVGTEAFF
NA	TRBV7-9	TRBJ2-1	15	NA	TGTGCCAGCAGCTTAAGCCGGGGGAAGCACAATGAGCAGTTCTTC	CASSLSRGKHNEQFF
NA	TRBV11-2	TRBJ2-1	12	NA	TGTGCCAGCAGCTACCAGGGAAATGAGCAGTTCTTC	CASSYQGNEQFF